This T cell receptor beta chain derives from a study of T cells in Graves' hyperthyroidism and ophthalmopathy. Findings and caveats of the study: The model predicted ophthalmopathy a median approximately six months before onset. In simple terms, a model built on 13 V-J features told ophthalmopathy apart from stable hyperthyroidism.

A word on this clonotype: The target antigen is unknown.

The CDR3 runs 12 residues. Trimming left V 8 bases short and J 4 bases short, with 14 bases between. CDR1 is SQVTM and CDR2 is ANQGSEA in the germline V gene. TCR beta CDR3 regions were amplified from RNA transcripts. The study used the HTBI primer set for a first-round RT-PCR of the TCR CDR3. Via MiXCR, TCRdb re-called the multiplex PCR reads, giving one row per CDR3 protein. In the table there are about 660,000 distinct CDR3 sequences, approximately 42% of which are singletons. Sequenced input: peripheral blood or thyroid tissue (not recorded which). This sequence was found in an adult man with Graves' disease, either hyperthyroidism or ophthalmopathy (not recorded which). The chain recombines TRBV29-1 with TRBJ1-1; D unresolved. Here the CDR3 reads CSLRVKGTEAFF. CDR3 DNA sequence: TGCAGCTTGAGGGTAAAGGGCACTGAAGCTTTCTTT. Full variable domain (outside the CDR3, taken from reference TRBV29-1 and TRBJ1-1): SAVISQKPSRDICQRGTSLTIQCQVDSQVTMMFWYRQQPGQSLTLIATANQGSEATYESGFVIDKFPISRPNLTFSTLTVSNMSPEDSSIYLCSLRVKGTEAFFGQGTRLTVV.